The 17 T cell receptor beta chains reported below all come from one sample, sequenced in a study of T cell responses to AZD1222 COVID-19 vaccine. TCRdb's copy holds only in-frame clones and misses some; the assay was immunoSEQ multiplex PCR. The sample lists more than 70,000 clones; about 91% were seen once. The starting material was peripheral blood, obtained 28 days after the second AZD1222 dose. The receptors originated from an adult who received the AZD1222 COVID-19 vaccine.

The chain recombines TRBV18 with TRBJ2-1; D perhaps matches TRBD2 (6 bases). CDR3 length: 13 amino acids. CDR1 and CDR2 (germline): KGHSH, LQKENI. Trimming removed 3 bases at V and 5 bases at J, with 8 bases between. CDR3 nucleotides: TGTGCCAGCTCACCGGGACTTAACAATGAGCAGTTCTTC. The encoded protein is CASSPGLNNEQFF.

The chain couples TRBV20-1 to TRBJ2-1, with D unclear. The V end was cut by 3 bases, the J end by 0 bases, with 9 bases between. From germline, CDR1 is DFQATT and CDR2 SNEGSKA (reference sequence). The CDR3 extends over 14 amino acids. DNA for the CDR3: TGCAGTGCTAGTTTCTGGGGCTCCTACAATGAGCAGTTCTTC. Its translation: CSASFWGSYNEQFF.

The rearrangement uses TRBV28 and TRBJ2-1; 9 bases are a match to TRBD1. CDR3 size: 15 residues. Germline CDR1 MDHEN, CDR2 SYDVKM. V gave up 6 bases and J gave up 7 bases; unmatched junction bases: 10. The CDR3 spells CASSIPQGARNEQFF. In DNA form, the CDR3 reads TGTGCCAGCAGCATACCACAGGGGGCTAGGAATGAGCAGTTCTTC.

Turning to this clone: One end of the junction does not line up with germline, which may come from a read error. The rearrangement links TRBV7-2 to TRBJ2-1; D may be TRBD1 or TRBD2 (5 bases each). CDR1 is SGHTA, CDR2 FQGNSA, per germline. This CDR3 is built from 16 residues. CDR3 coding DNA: TGTGCCAGCAGCTTTGCCGGGACCTCAGGCTACGATGAGCAGTTCTTC. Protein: CASSFAGTSGYDEQFF.

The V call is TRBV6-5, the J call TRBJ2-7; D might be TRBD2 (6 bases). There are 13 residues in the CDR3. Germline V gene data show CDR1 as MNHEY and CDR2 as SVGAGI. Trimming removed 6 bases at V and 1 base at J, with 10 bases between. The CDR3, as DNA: TGTGCCAGCAGCCTGGGACTGTCCTACGAGCAGTACTTC. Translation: CASSLGLSYEQYF.

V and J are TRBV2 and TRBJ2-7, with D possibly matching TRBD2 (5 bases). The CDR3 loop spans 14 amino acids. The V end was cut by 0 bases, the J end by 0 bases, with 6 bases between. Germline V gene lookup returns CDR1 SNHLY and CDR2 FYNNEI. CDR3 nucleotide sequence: TGTGCCAGCAGTGAAGCGGGAGCCTCCTACGAGCAGTACTTC. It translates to CASSEAGASYEQYF.

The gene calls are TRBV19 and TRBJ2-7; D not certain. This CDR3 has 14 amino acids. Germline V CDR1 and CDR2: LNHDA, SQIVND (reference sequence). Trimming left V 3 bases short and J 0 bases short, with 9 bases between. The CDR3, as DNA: TGTGCCAGTAGTATGCAGGCCCGCTCCTACGAGCAGTACTTC. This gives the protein CASSMQARSYEQYF.

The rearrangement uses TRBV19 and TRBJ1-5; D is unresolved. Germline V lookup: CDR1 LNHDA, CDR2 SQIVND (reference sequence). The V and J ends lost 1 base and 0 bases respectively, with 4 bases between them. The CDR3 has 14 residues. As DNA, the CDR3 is TGTGCCAGTAGTATAGCGACTAGCAATCAGCCCCAGCATTTT. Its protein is CASSIATSNQPQHF.

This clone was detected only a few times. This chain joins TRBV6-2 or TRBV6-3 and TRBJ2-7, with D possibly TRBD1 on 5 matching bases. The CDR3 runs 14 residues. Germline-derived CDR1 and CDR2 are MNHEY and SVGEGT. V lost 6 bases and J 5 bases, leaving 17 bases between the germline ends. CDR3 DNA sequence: TGTGCCAGCAGCACTTTAGGGGATCAGGACGAGCAGTACTTC. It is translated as CASSTLGDQDEQYF.

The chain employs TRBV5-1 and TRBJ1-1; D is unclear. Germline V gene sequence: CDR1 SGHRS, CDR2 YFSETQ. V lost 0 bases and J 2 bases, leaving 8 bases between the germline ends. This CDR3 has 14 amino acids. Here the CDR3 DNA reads TGCGCCAGCAGCTTGGGGTCAGTAAACACTGAAGCTTTCTTT. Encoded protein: CASSLGSVNTEAFF.

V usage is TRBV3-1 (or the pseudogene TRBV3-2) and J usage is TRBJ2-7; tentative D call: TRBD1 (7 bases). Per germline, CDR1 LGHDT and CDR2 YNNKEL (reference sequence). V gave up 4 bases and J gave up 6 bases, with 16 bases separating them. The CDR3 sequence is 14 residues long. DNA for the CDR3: TGTGCCAGCAGCCTGAGACAGGGAGGCGGCGAGCAGTACTTC. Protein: CASSLRQGGGEQYF.

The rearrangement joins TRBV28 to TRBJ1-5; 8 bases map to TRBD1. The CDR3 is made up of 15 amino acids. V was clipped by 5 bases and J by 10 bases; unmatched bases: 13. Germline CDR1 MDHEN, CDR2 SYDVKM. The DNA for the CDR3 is TGTGCCAGCAGTCGAGGGGACAGGCCTTCTCAACCCCAGCATTTT. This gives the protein CASSRGDRPSQPQHF.

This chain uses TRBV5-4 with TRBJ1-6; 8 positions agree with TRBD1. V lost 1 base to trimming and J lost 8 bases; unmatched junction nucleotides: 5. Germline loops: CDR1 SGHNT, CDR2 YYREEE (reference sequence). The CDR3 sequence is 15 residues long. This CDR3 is CASSLRQGRDSPLHF. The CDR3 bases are TGTGCCAGCAGCTTGAGACAGGGGAGGGATTCACCCCTCCACTTT. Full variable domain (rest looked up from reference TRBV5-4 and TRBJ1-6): ETGVTQSPTHLIKTRGQQVTLRCSSQSGHNTVSWYQQALGQGPQFIFQYYREEENGRGNFPPRFSGLQFPNYSSELNVNALELDDSALYLCASSLRQGRDSPLHFGNGTRLTVT.

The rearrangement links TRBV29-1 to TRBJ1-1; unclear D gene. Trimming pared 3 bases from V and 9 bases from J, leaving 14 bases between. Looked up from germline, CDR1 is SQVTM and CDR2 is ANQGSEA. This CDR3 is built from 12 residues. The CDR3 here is CSVELEGVKAFF. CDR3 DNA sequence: TGCAGCGTTGAGTTGGAGGGAGTTAAAGCTTTCTTT.

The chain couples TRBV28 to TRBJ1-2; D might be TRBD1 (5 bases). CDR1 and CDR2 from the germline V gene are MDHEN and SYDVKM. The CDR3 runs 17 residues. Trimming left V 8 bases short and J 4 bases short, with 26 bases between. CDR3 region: CASLTPEGTRTGYGYTF. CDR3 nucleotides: TGTGCCAGCCTTACCCCTGAGGGGACTCGGACCGGCTATGGCTACACCTTC.

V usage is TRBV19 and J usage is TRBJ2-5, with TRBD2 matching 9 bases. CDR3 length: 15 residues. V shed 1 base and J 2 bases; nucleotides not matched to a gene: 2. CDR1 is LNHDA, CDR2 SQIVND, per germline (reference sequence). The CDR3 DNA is TGTGCCAGTAGTATAGGACTAGCGGTACAAGAGACCCAGTACTTC. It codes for CASSIGLAVQETQYF.

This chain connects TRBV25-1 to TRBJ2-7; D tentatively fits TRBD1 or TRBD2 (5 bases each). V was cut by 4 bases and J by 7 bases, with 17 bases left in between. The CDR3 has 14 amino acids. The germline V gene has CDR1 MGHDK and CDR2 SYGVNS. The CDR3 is CASSASGPAREQYF. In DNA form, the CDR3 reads TGTGCCAGCAGTGCCTCGGGACCCGCAAGGGAGCAGTACTTC.